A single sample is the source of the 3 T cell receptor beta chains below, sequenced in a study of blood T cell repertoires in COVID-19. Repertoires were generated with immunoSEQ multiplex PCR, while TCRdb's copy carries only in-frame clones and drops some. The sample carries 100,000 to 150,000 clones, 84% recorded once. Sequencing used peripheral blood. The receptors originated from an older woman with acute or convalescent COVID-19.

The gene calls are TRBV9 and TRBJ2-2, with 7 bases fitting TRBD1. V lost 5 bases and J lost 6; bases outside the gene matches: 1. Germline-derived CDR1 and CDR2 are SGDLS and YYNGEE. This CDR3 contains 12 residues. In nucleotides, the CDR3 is TGTGCCAGCAGTCAGGGGGCCGGGGAGCTGTTTTTT. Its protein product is CASSQGAGELFF.

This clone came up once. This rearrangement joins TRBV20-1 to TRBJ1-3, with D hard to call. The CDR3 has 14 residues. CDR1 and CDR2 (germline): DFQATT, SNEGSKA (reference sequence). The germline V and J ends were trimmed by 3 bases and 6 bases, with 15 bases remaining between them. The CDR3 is CSASRGQPPNTIYF. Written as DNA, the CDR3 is TGCAGTGCTAGTCGCGGGCAGCCACCAAACACCATATATTTT.

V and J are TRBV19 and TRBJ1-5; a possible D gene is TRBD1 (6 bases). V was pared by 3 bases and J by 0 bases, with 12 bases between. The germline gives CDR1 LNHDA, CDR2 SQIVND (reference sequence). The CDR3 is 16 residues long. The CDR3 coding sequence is TGTGCCAGTAGTATCCCAGGGGTTTCTAGCAATCAGCCCCAGCATTTT. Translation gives CASSIPGVSSNQPQHF.